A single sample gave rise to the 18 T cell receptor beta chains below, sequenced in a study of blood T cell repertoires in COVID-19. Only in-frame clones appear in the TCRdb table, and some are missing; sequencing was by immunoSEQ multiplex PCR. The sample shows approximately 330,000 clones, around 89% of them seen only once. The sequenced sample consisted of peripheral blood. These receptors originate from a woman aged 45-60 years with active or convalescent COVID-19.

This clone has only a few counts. This CDR3 reads CATSERGTSNQPQHF. DNA of the CDR3: TGTGCCACCTCTGAGAGGGGGACTAGCAATCAGCCCCAGCATTTT. The chain has TRBV7-2 and TRBJ1-5, with D perhaps TRBD1 (6 bases). This CDR3 comprises 15 residues. The germline V gene has CDR1 SGHTA and CDR2 FQGNSA. Between the trimmed V and J ends, which lost 10 bases and 0 bases, there was a span of 16 bases.

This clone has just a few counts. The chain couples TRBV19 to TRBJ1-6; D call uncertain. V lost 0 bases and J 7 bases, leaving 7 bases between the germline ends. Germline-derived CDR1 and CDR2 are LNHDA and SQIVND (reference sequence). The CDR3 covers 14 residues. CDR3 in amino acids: CASSIDPGNSPLHF. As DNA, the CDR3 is TGTGCCAGTAGTATAGATCCGGGGAATTCACCCCTCCACTTT.

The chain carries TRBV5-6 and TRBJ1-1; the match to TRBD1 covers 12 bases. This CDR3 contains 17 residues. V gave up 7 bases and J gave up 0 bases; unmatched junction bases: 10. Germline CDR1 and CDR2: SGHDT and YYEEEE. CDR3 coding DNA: TGTGCCAGCTCGACCCGGGGACAGGGGGCTGTGAACACTGAAGCTTTCTTT. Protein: CASSTRGQGAVNTEAFF.

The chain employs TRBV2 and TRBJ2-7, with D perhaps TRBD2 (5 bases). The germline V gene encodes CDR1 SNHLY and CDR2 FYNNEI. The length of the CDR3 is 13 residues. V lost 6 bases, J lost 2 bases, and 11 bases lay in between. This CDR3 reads CASRTRATYEQYF. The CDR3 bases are TGTGCCAGCAGAACGAGGGCAACCTACGAGCAGTACTTC.

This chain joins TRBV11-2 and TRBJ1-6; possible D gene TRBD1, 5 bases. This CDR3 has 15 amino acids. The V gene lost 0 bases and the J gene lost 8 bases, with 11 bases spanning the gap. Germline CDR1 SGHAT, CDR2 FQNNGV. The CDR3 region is CASSLETGGYSPLHF. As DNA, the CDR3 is TGTGCCAGCAGCTTAGAAACAGGAGGGTATTCACCCCTCCACTTT. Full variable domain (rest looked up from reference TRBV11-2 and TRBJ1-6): EAGVAQSPRYKIIEKRQSVAFWCNPISGHATLYWYQQILGQGPKLLIQFQNNGVVDDSQLPKDRFSAERLKGVDSTLKIQPAKLEDSAVYLCASSLETGGYSPLHFGNGTRLTVT.

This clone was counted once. CDR3 bases: TGCGCCAGCAGCCAAGAGTGGGGCTATAGGGGCTACGAGCAGTACTTC. The encoded protein is CASSQEWGYRGYEQYF. The J gene is TRBJ2-7, the V gene TRBV4-3; perhaps TRBD1 as D (5 bases). This CDR3 contains 16 residues. V dropped 0 bases and J dropped 3 bases, with 15 bases sitting between them. Germline CDR1 LGHNA, CDR2 YSLEER.

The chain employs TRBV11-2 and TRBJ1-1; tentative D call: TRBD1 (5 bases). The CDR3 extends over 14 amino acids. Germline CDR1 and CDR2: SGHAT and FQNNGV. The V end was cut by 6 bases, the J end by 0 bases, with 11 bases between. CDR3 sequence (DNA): TGTGCCAGCAGTACCTTCAGGGTGAACACTGAAGCTTTCTTT. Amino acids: CASSTFRVNTEAFF.

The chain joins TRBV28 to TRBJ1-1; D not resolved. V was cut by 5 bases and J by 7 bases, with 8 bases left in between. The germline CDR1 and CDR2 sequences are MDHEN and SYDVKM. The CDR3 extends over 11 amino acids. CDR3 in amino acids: CASSRGDEAFF. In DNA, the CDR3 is TGTGCCAGCAGTCGCGGGGATGAAGCTTTCTTT.

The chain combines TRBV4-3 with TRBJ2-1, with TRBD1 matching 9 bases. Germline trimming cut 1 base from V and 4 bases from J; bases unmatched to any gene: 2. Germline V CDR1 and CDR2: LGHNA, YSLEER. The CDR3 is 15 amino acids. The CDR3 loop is CASSQGGTGYNEQFF. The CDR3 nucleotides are TGCGCCAGCAGCCAAGGAGGGACAGGGTACAATGAGCAGTTCTTC.

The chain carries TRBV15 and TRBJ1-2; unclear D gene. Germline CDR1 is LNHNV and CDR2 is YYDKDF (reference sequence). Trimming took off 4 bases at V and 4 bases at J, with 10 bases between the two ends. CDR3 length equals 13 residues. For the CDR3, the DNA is TGTGCCACCAGCACGGAGCAGTTCTATGGCTACACCTTC. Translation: CATSTEQFYGYTF. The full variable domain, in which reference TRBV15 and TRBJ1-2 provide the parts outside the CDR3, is DAMVIQNPRYQVTQFGKPVTLSCSQTLNHNVMYWYQQKSSQAPKLLFHYYDKDFNNEADTPDNFQSRRPNTSFCFLDIRSPGLGDTAMYLCATSTEQFYGYTFGSGTRLTVV.

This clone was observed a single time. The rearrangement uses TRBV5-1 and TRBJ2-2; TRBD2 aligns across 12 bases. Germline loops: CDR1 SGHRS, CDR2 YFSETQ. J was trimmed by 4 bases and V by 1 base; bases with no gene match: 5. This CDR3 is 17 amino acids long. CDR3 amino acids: CASSLRLAGDFTGELFF. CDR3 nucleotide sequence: TGCGCCAGCAGCTTGAGACTAGCGGGAGACTTCACCGGGGAGCTGTTTTTT.

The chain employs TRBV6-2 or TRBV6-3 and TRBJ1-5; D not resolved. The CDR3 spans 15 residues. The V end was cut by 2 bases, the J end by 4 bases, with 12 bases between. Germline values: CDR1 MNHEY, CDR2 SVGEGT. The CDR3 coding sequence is TGTGCCAGCAGTTACGAGGGATACGTGAATCAGCCCCAGCATTTT. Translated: CASSYEGYVNQPQHF.

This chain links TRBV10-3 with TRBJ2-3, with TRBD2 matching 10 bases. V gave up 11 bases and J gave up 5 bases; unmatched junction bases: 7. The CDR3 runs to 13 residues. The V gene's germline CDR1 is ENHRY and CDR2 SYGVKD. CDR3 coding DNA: TGTGCCTCAAATCTAGCGGGAGAAGATACGCAGTATTTT. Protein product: CASNLAGEDTQYF.

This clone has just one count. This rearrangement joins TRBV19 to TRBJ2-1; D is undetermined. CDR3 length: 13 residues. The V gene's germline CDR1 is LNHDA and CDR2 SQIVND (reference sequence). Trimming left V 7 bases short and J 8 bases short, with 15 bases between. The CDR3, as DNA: TGTGCCAGTAATGGCAGGATCGTTGATGAGCAGTTCTTC. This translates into CASNGRIVDEQFF.

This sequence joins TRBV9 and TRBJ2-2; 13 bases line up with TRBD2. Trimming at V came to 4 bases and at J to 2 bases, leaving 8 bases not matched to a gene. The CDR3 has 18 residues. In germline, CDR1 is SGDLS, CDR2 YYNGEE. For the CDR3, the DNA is TGTGCCAGCAGCCGAATTGGGACTAGCGGGGCCAACACCGGGGAGCTGTTTTTT. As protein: CASSRIGTSGANTGELFF. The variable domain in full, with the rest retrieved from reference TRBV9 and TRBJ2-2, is DSGVTQTPKHLITATGQRVTLRCSPRSGDLSVYWYQQSLDQGLQFLIQYYNGEERAKGNILERFSAQQFPDLHSELNLSSLELGDSALYFCASSRIGTSGANTGELFFGEGSRLTVL.

The CDR3 DNA sequence: TGTGCCAGCAGTCATATCGACAGGGGGATCCAAGAGACCCAGTACTTC. Translation gives CASSHIDRGIQETQYF. The chain combines TRBV11-2 with TRBJ2-5; 9 bases line up with TRBD1. The CDR3 is 16 amino acids. V lost 6 bases, J lost 1 base, and 9 bases stayed unmatched. Germline CDR1 and CDR2: SGHAT and FQNNGV.

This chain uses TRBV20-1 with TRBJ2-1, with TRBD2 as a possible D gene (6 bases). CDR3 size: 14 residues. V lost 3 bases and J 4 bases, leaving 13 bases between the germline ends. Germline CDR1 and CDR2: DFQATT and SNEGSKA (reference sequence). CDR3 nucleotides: TGCAGTGCTAGTTCCGGGGCGGGGTACAATGAGCAGTTCTTC. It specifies CSASSGAGYNEQFF.

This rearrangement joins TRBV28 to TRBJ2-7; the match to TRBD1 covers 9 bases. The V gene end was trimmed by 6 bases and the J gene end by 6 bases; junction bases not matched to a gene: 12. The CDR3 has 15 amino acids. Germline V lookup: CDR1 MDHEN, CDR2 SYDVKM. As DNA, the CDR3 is TGTGCCAGCAGCCGTACCACGACAGGGGGAGGCGAGCAGTACTTC. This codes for CASSRTTTGGGEQYF.